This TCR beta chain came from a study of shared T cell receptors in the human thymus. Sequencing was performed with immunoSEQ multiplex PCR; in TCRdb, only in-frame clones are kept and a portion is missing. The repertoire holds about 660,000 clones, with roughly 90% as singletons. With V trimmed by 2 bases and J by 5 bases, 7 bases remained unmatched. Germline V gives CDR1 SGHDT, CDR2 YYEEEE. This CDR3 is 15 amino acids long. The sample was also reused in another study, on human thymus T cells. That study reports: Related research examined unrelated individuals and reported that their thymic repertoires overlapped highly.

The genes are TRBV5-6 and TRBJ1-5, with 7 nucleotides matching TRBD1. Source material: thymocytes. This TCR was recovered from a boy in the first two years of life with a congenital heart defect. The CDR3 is CASSLRQGVDQPQHF. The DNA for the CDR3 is TGTGCCAGCAGCTTAAGACAGGGAGTTGATCAGCCCCAGCATTTT.